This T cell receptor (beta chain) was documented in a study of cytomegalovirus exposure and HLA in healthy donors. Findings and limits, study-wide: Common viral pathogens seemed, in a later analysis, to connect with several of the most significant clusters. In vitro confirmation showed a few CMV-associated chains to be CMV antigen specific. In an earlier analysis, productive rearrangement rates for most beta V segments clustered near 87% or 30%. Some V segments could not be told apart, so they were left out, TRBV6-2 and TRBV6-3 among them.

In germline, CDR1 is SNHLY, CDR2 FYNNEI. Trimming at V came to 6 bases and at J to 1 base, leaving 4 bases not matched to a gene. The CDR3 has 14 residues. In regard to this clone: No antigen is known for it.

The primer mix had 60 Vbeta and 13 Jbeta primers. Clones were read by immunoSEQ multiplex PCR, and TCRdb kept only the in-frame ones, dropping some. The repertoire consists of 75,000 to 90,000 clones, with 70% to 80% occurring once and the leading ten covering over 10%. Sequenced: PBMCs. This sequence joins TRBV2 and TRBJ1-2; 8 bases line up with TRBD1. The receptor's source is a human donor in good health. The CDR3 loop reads CASRGQALNYGYTF. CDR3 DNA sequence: TGTGCCAGCAGGGGACAGGCCCTTAACTATGGCTACACCTTC.